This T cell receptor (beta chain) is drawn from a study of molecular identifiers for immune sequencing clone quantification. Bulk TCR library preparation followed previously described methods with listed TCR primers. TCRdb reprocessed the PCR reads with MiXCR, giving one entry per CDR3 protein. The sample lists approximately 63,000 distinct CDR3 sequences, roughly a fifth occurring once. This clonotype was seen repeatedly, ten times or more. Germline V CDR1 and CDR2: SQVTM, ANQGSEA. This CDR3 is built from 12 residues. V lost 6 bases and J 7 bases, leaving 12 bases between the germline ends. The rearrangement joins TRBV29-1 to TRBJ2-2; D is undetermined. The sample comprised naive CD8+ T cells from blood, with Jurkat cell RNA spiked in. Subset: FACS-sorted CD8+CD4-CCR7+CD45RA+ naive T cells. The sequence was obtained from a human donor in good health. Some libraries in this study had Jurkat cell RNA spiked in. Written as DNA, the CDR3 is TGCAGCGTCGATGGCCCCTTCGGGGAGCTGTTTTTT. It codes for CSVDGPFGELFF.